This T cell receptor beta chain originates from a study of blood T cell repertoires in COVID-19. This clone was seen once. Measured with immunoSEQ multiplex PCR; TCRdb has only the in-frame clones, and not every one. The table lists some 150,000 clones, under 85% of them singletons. The germline V gene has CDR1 LGHNA and CDR2 YSLEER. V was pared by 9 bases and J by 0 bases, with 9 bases of the junction left unmatched. The CDR3 totals 16 residues. Sequencing was done on a sample of peripheral blood. The TCR comes from an elderly woman in a cohort sampled during active or convalescent COVID-19. The chain has TRBV4-3 and TRBJ2-2; 8 bases are shared with TRBD1. CDR3 loop: CARPSPGQANTGELFF. The DNA for the CDR3 is TGCGCCAGGCCCTCACCGGGACAGGCGAACACCGGGGAGCTGTTTTTT.